The clone carrying this TCR beta chain was detected ten times or more. This specimen comes from a study of neurological immune-mediated disorders. V was pared by 5 bases and J by 7 bases, with 14 bases between. This CDR3 is built from 13 residues. CDR1 is SEHNR and CDR2 is FQNEAQ in the germline V gene (reference sequence). TCRdb called the 5' RACE reads again in MiXCR, with one record for every CDR3 protein. The sample carries 45,000 or so distinct CDR3 sequences, 9.5% to 15% recorded once. This TCR was sampled from a female donor in good health. The specimen sequenced was PBMCs. This rearrangement joins TRBV7-9 to TRBJ1-1, with D possibly TRBD1 on 6 matching bases. The CDR3 sequence: CASSLAQGLEAFF. CDR3 nucleotides: TGTGCCAGCAGCCTGGCTCAGGGGCTTGAAGCTTTCTTT.